The 23 T cell receptor beta chains reported below all come from one sample, sequenced in a study of cytomegalovirus exposure and HLA in healthy donors. Primers for the PCR totalled 60 Vbeta and 13 Jbeta. TCRdb's copy holds only in-frame clones and misses some; the assay was immunoSEQ multiplex PCR. The repertoire holds about 160,000 clones, with roughly 85% as singletons. Sequencing input: PBMCs. All receptors derive from a male donor in good health and CMV-seropositive.

The chain has TRBV5-1 and TRBJ1-1, with D maybe TRBD1 (6 bases). CDR1 and CDR2 from the germline V gene are SGHRS and YFSETQ. The CDR3 consists of 16 residues. V was clipped by 0 bases and J by 3 bases, with 15 bases between them. CDR3 nucleotide sequence: TGCGCCAGCAGCTTGGCCGAAGGGGGATCTCACACTGAAGCTTTCTTT. This encodes CASSLAEGGSHTEAFF. The variable domain in full, completed from reference TRBV5-1 and TRBJ1-1, reads KAGVTQTPRYLIKTRGQQVTLSCSPISGHRSVSWYQQTPGQGLQFLFEYFSETQRNKGNFPGRFSGRQFSNSRSEMNVSTLELGDSALYLCASSLAEGGSHTEAFFGQGTRLTVV.

V is TRBV28 and J is TRBJ1-1; D gene unclear. Germline CDR1 is MDHEN and CDR2 is SYDVKM. The CDR3 is made up of 14 amino acids. Trimming pared 5 bases from V and 4 bases from J, leaving 14 bases between. CDR3 protein: CASSPHREVTEAFF. The CDR3 coding sequence is TGTGCCAGCAGTCCTCATCGAGAGGTCACTGAAGCTTTCTTT.

J is TRBJ1-2 and V is TRBV5-1; 9 bases align to TRBD1. Germline V gene data show CDR1 as SGHRS and CDR2 as YFSETQ. V was clipped by 3 bases and J by 4 bases; unmatched bases: 10. CDR3 length: 16 amino acids. DNA for the CDR3: TGCGCCAGCAGCTATGACCGGGACAGGGTCACCTATGGCTACACCTTC. Residues: CASSYDRDRVTYGYTF.

The chain links TRBV7-9 to TRBJ1-4; D gene unclear. The length of the CDR3 is 14 residues. V gave up 4 bases and J gave up 8 bases, with 14 bases separating them. Per germline, CDR1 SEHNR and CDR2 FQNEAQ (reference sequence). The CDR3 sequence is CASSSDPEQEKLFF. The CDR3 DNA is TGTGCCAGCAGCTCAGACCCGGAGCAGGAAAAACTGTTTTTT.

The rearrangement joins TRBV19 to TRBJ2-7, with a weak D call TRBD1 (6 bases). Trimming took 7 bases from V and 3 from J, leaving 13 bases between them. The germline CDR1 and CDR2 sequences are LNHDA and SQIVND (reference sequence). There are 13 residues in the CDR3. The chain's CDR3 is CASNPGQNYEQYF. The CDR3 bases are TGTGCCAGTAATCCGGGACAAAACTACGAGCAGTACTTC.

This clone came up a few times. This sequence joins TRBV5-8 and TRBJ2-7; 7 nucleotides align to TRBD2. CDR1 and CDR2 from the germline V gene are SGHTS and YDEGEE. Trimming at V came to 4 bases and at J to 3 bases, leaving 7 bases not matched to a gene. The CDR3 has 14 amino acids. CDR3 sequence: CASSRGGGLYEQYF. CDR3 in DNA: TGTGCCAGCAGCCGTGGGGGGGGTCTCTACGAGCAGTACTTC.

The rearrangement links TRBV9 to TRBJ1-3; 9 nucleotides agree with TRBD1. Trimming cost V 3 bases and J 3 bases; bases outside gene matches: 7. The CDR3 sequence is 16 residues long. Germline CDR1 is SGDLS and CDR2 is YYNGEE. The CDR3 protein is CASSAETGGGGNTIYF. DNA for the CDR3: TGTGCCAGCAGCGCAGAGACAGGGGGAGGTGGAAACACCATATATTTT. The variable domain in full, with the rest retrieved from reference TRBV9 and TRBJ1-3, is DSGVTQTPKHLITATGQRVTLRCSPRSGDLSVYWYQQSLDQGLQFLIQYYNGEERAKGNILERFSAQQFPDLHSELNLSSLELGDSALYFCASSAETGGGGNTIYFGEGSWLTVV.

The chain uses TRBV30 and TRBJ1-5; 9 bases align to TRBD1. Germline V gives CDR1 GTSNPN, CDR2 SVGIG (reference sequence). This CDR3 spans 15 amino acids. V gave up 0 bases and J gave up 6 bases; unmatched junction bases: 6. CDR3 sequence: CAWSVFGTGSQPQHF. In DNA form, the CDR3 reads TGTGCCTGGAGTGTATTTGGGACAGGGAGTCAGCCCCAGCATTTT.

A single count supports this clone. The chain uses TRBV7-6 and TRBJ2-7; D may be TRBD2 (5 bases). CDR1 and CDR2 from the germline V gene are SGHVS and FNYEAQ. V dropped 2 bases and J dropped 1 base, with 15 bases sitting between them. The CDR3 has 16 residues. CDR3 sequence: CASSLTEGLLSYEQYF. CDR3 coding DNA: TGTGCCAGCAGCTTAACGGAAGGACTCTTATCCTACGAGCAGTACTTC.

This chain links TRBV18 with TRBJ1-2; TRBD1 matches 11 bases. Germline V lookup: CDR1 KGHSH, CDR2 LQKENI. Trimming cost V 0 bases and J 8 bases; bases outside gene matches: 8. The length of the CDR3 is 16 residues. The CDR3 bases are TGTGCCAGCTCACCACCGTTGCGGACAGGGGGCCTCGGCTACACCTTC. Its translation: CASSPPLRTGGLGYTF. Complete variable domain (other parts from reference TRBV18 and TRBJ1-2): NAGVMQNPRHLVRRRGQEARLRCSPMKGHSHVYWYRQLPEEGLKFMVYLQKENIIDESGMPKERFSAEFPKEGPSILRIQQVVRGDSAAYFCASSPPLRTGGLGYTFGSGTRLTVV.

This clone has a handful of counts. The chain employs TRBV4-1 and TRBJ1-1; 7 bases align to TRBD1. J gave up 8 bases and V 1 base, and 4 bases lay outside the gene matches. The CDR3 is 13 amino acids. In germline, CDR1 is MGHRA, CDR2 YSYEKL. The DNA of the CDR3 is TGCGCCAGCAGCCAAGGCCCGGACAGGGAAGCTTTCTTT. It is translated as CASSQGPDREAFF.

This rearrangement joins TRBV19 to TRBJ1-1; D gene unclear. V lost 1 base to trimming and J lost 0 bases, with 9 bases between them. This CDR3 is 15 amino acids long. Looked up from germline, CDR1 is LNHDA and CDR2 is SQIVND (reference sequence). The CDR3 reads CASSIGRSMNTEAFF. Here the CDR3 DNA reads TGTGCCAGTAGTATAGGCAGATCCATGAACACTGAAGCTTTCTTT.

Concerning this clone itself: An end of the junction does not agree with germline; a read error may underlie this. The same CDR3 also results from other DNA sequences found in this sample. The V and J genes are TRBV30 and TRBJ1-1, with D possibly matching TRBD1 (6 bases). The CDR3 is 13 residues long. CDR1 is GTSNPN and CDR2 is SVGIG in the germline V gene (reference sequence). CDR3 DNA: TGTGCCTCTGCATTTGGGGGCTGGACTGAGGCTTTCTTT. It is translated as CASAFGGWTEAFF.

The rearrangement joins TRBV7-2 to TRBJ2-5, with 8 bases aligning to TRBD1. The CDR3 is 14 amino acids. Germline V gene lookup returns CDR1 SGHTA and CDR2 FQGNSA. With V trimmed by 4 bases and J by 7 bases, 8 bases remained unmatched. The CDR3 region is CASSSHGQGGTQYF. The CDR3 DNA follows: TGTGCCAGCAGCTCCCATGGACAGGGAGGGACCCAGTACTTC.

The chain links TRBV19 to TRBJ1-5, with TRBD1 matching 10 bases. The CDR3 is 15 residues long. Trimming cost V 5 bases and J 7 bases; bases outside gene matches: 8. Per the germline V gene, CDR1 is LNHDA and CDR2 is SQIVND (reference sequence). The CDR3 sequence: CASSSDRGTRQPQHF. CDR3 DNA: TGTGCCAGTAGTTCGGACAGGGGGACTAGACAGCCCCAGCATTTT.

The count of this clone is one. The chain is built from TRBV28 and TRBJ2-4, with D maybe TRBD2 (6 bases). Trimming took off 5 bases at V and 6 bases at J, with 17 bases between the two ends. The length of the CDR3 is 15 residues. Germline V gene sequence: CDR1 MDHEN, CDR2 SYDVKM. CDR3 nucleotide sequence: TGTGCCAGCAGTGCCCCAACAGCGGGCCTAAACATTCAGTACTTC. Protein sequence: CASSAPTAGLNIQYF.

This chain joins TRBV2 and TRBJ2-2; the D is unclear. V lost 7 bases, J lost 0 bases, and 3 bases lay in between. The V gene's germline CDR1 is SNHLY and CDR2 FYNNEI. The CDR3 has 12 amino acids. The CDR3 DNA reads TGTGCCAGCACGGCGAACACCGGGGAGCTGTTTTTT. It encodes CASTANTGELFF.

The chain recombines TRBV11-3 with TRBJ1-1; D uncertain. Germline values: CDR1 SGHNT, CDR2 YENEEA. The V gene lost 1 base and the J gene lost 1 base, with 4 bases spanning the gap. The CDR3 extends over 13 amino acids. The CDR3 sequence is CASSLAENTEAFF. In DNA form, the CDR3 reads TGTGCCAGCAGCTTAGCAGAGAACACTGAAGCTTTCTTT.

The chain uses TRBV7-2 and TRBJ2-7, with 10 positions matching TRBD2. V shed 5 bases and J 5 bases; nucleotides not matched to a gene: 12. This CDR3 has 16 residues. Germline CDR1 is SGHTA and CDR2 is FQGNSA. The CDR3 nucleotides are TGTGCCAGCAGCCAGAGCTCCGGGACTAGCGTCCACGAGCAGTACTTC. It encodes CASSQSSGTSVHEQYF.

The chain carries TRBV30 and TRBJ2-7, with 8 bases matching TRBD2. This CDR3 is built from 12 residues. The J segment lost 1 base and the V segment lost 5 bases, leaving 1 base of the junction unmatched. Germline-derived CDR1 and CDR2 are GTSNPN and SVGIG (reference sequence). CDR3 sequence: CAWQRESYEQYF. The DNA for the CDR3 is TGTGCCTGGCAGCGGGAGTCCTACGAGCAGTACTTC.

The V gene is TRBV28, the J gene TRBJ1-1, with D possibly TRBD1 on 6 matching bases. The CDR3 runs to 15 residues. The V end was cut by 5 bases, the J end by 1 base, with 14 bases between. CDR1 MDHEN and CDR2 SYDVKM come from the germline V gene. The CDR3 bases are TGTGCCAGCAGTGGCGGGGGCGCACCGAACACTGAAGCTTTCTTT. Translation gives CASSGGGAPNTEAFF.

The chain carries TRBV10-3 and TRBJ2-5; 10 positions agree with TRBD2. The CDR3 covers 15 residues. Germline CDR1 reads ENHRY; CDR2 reads SYGVKD. V lost 3 bases, J lost 5 bases, and 6 bases stayed unmatched. The CDR3 DNA reads as TGTGCCATCAGTGACCAGCGGGAGGGCCGGGAGACCCAGTACTTC. This gives the protein CAISDQREGRETQYF.

V gene TRBV30 combines with J gene TRBJ2-2; 10 nucleotides align to TRBD1. CDR1 is GTSNPN and CDR2 is SVGIG in the germline V gene (reference sequence). The CDR3 has 14 residues. The trim removed 4 bases at V and 7 bases at J, leaving 6 bases unmatched. The CDR3 region is CAWTGTGAVGELFF. Written as DNA, the CDR3 is TGTGCCTGGACCGGGACAGGGGCGGTCGGGGAGCTGTTTTTT.